One T cell receptor (beta chain) is described in this entry. This sample was taken from a study of blood T cell repertoires in COVID-19. Trimming took off 5 bases at V and 1 base at J, with 14 bases between the two ends. CDR3 length: 16 amino acids. Germline V gene lookup returns CDR1 SGHNT and CDR2 YENEEA. Sequenced by immunoSEQ multiplex PCR; TCRdb stores in-frame clones only, minus some. The sample contains tens of thousands of clones, 80% to 90% of which appear only once. The specimen was peripheral blood. The V and J genes are TRBV11-3 and TRBJ2-2; D is uncertain. The clonotype comes from a human donor with active COVID-19. The donor label of this sample is uncertain. CDR3 coding DNA: TGTGCCAGCAGCCCCTTCCCCCGAGGGAACACCGGGGAGCTGTTTTTT. It specifies CASSPFPRGNTGELFF. The full variable domain, its missing parts supplied by reference TRBV11-3 and TRBJ2-2, is EAGVVQSPRYKIIEKKQPVAFWCNPISGHNTLYWYLQNLGQGPELLIRYENEEAVDDSQLPKDRFSAERLKGVDSTLKIQPAELGDSAVYLCASSPFPRGNTGELFFGEGSRLTVL.